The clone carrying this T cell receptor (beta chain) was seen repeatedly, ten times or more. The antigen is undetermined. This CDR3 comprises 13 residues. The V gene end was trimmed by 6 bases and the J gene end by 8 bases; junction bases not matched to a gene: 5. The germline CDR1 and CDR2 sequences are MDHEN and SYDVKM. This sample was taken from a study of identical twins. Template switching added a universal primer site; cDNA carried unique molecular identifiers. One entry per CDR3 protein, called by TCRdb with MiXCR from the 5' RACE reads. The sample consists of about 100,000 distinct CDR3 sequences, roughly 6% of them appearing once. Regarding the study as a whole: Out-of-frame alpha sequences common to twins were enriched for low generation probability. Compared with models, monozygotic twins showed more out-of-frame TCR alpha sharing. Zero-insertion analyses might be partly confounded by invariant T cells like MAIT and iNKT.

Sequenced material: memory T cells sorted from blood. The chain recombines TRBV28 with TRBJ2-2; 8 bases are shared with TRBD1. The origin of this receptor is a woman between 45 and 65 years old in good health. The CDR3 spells CASRDRAGGELFF. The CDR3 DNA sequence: TGTGCCAGCAGGGACAGGGCTGGAGGGGAGCTGTTTTTT.